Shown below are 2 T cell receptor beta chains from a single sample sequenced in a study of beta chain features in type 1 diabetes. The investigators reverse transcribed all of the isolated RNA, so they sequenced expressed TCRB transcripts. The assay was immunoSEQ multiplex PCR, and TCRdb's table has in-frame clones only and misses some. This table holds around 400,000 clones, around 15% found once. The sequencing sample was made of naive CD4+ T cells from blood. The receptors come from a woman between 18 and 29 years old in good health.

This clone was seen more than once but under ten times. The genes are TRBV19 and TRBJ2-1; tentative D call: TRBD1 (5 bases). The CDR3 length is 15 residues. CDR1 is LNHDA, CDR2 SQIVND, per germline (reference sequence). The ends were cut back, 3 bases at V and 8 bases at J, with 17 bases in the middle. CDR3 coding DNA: TGTGCCAGTAGTATCGGCAGGGTCAGGGTTGATGAGCAGTTCTTC. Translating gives CASSIGRVRVDEQFF.

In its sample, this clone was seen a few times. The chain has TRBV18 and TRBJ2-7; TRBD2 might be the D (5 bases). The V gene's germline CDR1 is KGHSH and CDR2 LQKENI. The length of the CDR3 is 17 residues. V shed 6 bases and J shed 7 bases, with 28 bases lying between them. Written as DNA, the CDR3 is TGTGCCAGCTCCTCAGGCCTAAGCGGAGCCCCCGCCGGGGAGCAGTACTTC. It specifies CASSSGLSGAPAGEQYF. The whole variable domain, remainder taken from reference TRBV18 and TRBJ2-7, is NAGVMQNPRHLVRRRGQEARLRCSPMKGHSHVYWYRQLPEEGLKFMVYLQKENIIDESGMPKERFSAEFPKEGPSILRIQQVVRGDSAAYFCASSSGLSGAPAGEQYFGPGTRLTVT.